This TCR beta chain emerged from a study of T cell changes during pregnancy in multiple sclerosis. TCRdb's table, derived via immunoSEQ multiplex PCR, lists solely in-frame clones and lacks some. The data show 60,000 to 65,000 clones, roughly 88% seen once. This CDR3 spans 14 amino acids. V lost 2 bases, J lost 1 base, and 8 bases lay in between. Germline V CDR1 and CDR2: SNHLY, FYNNEI. V gene TRBV2 combines with J gene TRBJ1-1, with D unresolved. This receptor was obtained from a female donor in good health, enrolled as a control in a pregnancy study. Sequences were derived from peripheral blood, sampled in the second trimester of pregnancy. The CDR3 loop is CASSESRQNTEAFF. The CDR3 nucleotides read TGTGCCAGCAGTGAATCCCGACAGAACACTGAAGCTTTCTTT.